This T cell receptor (beta chain) emerged from a study of cytomegalovirus exposure and HLA in healthy donors. Notes on the study in general: Sequencing depth across donors, presence/absence analyses assumed, was roughly uniform. Follow-up analysis found HLA locus-dependent TCR association rates, highest for DRB1 and lowest for HLA-C. In a later analysis, a missense DCLRE1C variant was linked to TCR beta V- and J-gene trimming. While the bulk of TCR sequences proved rare, some public TCRs turned up in many donors.

Primers included in the PCR were 60 Vbeta and 13 Jbeta primers. The protocol was immunoSEQ multiplex PCR, while the TCRdb copy is restricted to in-frame clones and leaves out a portion. This table holds 150,000 to 200,000 clones, around four fifths found once. Per germline, CDR1 SNHLY and CDR2 FYNNEI. CDR3 length equals 13 residues. Trimming removed 5 bases at V and 2 bases at J, with 9 bases between. In regard to this clone: Its antigen is not known.

Sequencing was performed on PBMCs. This TCR came from a man aged 45-60 years in good health and CMV-seropositive. V usage is TRBV2 and J usage is TRBJ1-2; the D is unclear. The CDR3 reads CASSPDLNYGYTF. DNA of the CDR3: TGTGCCAGCAGTCCGGACTTAAACTATGGCTACACCTTC.